In its sample, the clone carrying this TCR beta chain was seen a few times. This entry belongs to a study of response to subunit inactivated influenza vaccine. After removal of 3 bases from V and 5 bases from J, the junction contained 8 bases not matched to a gene. Germline values: CDR1 SQVTM, CDR2 ANQGSEA. This CDR3 spans 14 amino acids. TCRdb reprocessed the RT-PCR reads with MiXCR, giving one entry per CDR3 protein. Here the sample spans roughly 570,000 distinct CDR3 sequences, about 15% being singletons. Sequenced material: PBMCs from blood, taken less than 13 days after vaccination. The chain is built from TRBV29-1 and TRBJ2-7, with 9 bases fitting TRBD2. The clonotype comes from a man between 45 and 60 years old who received an inactivated influenza vaccine. The CDR3 nucleotides read TGCAGCGTTGATCAGCGCGGGAGGGCCCACGAGCAGTACTTC. This encodes CSVDQRGRAHEQYF.